Described below is a single T cell receptor beta chain sequence and its context. Its antigen is not identified. The source of the sample is a study of T cells after yellow fever vaccination. The study's findings and limits: Clonotypes appearing in both CD4 and CD8 compartments existed, and their share was small.

V lost 0 bases and J lost 4, with 13 bases in between. CDR1 and CDR2 (germline): DFQATT, SNEGSKA (reference sequence). This CDR3 is built from 15 residues. Conversion of TCR transcripts into cDNA relied on 5'RACE template switching, which added a universal primer site and UMIs. TCRdb reanalysed the 5' RACE reads using MiXCR and keeps one entry per CDR3 protein. The data contain approximately 170,000 distinct CDR3 sequences, 8% to 13% of them singletons. This clonotype originated in a man younger than 35 who received the YFV17D yellow fever vaccine. The sequencing used CD8+ T cells sorted from PBMCs, collected 15 days after the yellow fever booster vaccination. The chain links TRBV20-1 to TRBJ1-3; tentatively, D is TRBD1 (6 bases). The chain's CDR3 is CSARDIRGLGNTIYF. CDR3 bases: TGCAGTGCTAGAGATATACGGGGGCTAGGAAACACCATATATTTT.